One sample yielded the 8 T cell receptor beta chains listed below, sequenced in a study of blood T cells in healthy people across ages. It was with a sample-barcoded 5' primer and a J-beta primer mix that a second PCR of about 7 to 12 cycles was run. One entry per CDR3 protein, called by TCRdb with MiXCR from the 5' RACE reads. The repertoire consists of roughly 800,000 distinct CDR3 sequences, with around 25% occurring once and the leading ten covering around 3.6%. This sample also appeared in a second study, on T cells of mothers and their children.

The specimen was blood. The receptors were sampled from a boy younger than 18 in good health.

This clonotype was counted only a few times. This chain uses TRBV9 with TRBJ2-1; D gene unclear. V was shortened by 0 bases and J by 8 bases, with 15 bases between the two germline ends. Per the germline V gene, CDR1 is SGDLS and CDR2 is YYNGEE. The CDR3 covers 15 residues. Here the CDR3 reads CASSVVQSAVDEQFF. The CDR3 DNA is TGTGCCAGCAGCGTAGTGCAGTCAGCCGTAGATGAGCAGTTCTTC.

This clonotype was counted at least ten times. The CDR3 spells CASSYDSYEQYF. In nucleotides, the CDR3 is TGTGCCAGCAGTTACGATTCCTACGAGCAGTACTTC. The gene calls are TRBV6-2 or TRBV6-3 and TRBJ2-7; no firm D call. The CDR3 is 12 amino acids. Germline CDR1 is MNHEY and CDR2 is SVGEGT. Trimming cost V 2 bases and J 1 base, with 3 bases left between them.

Details on this clonotype: Because it lacks the conserved phenylalanine or tryptophan at the end, this CDR3 is likely a read error. This chain connects TRBV27 to TRBJ2-7; the match to TRBD1 covers 8 bases. J lost 2 bases, V lost 0 bases, and 3 bases had no gene match. This CDR3 has 15 amino acids. Looked up from germline, CDR1 is MNHEY and CDR2 is SMNVEV (reference sequence). Here the CDR3 reads CASSLSGTGPYEQYL. The CDR3 nucleotides read TGTGCCAGCAGTTTATCGGGGACAGGCCCCTACGAGCAGTACCTC.

The V and J genes are TRBV12-3 or TRBV12-4 and TRBJ2-3; 8 nucleotides align to TRBD2. The J segment lost 5 bases and the V segment lost 6 bases, leaving 13 bases of the junction unmatched. The CDR3 length is 16 residues. As DNA, the CDR3 is TGTGCCAGCAGCCCCGGGGGAGCGGGAGCTGGAGATACGCAGTATTTT. It translates to CASSPGGAGAGDTQYF.

The V gene is TRBV7-9, the J gene TRBJ2-3, with no clear D. There are 13 residues in the CDR3. The V end was cut by 0 bases, the J end by 4 bases, with 5 bases between. Per germline, CDR1 SEHNR and CDR2 FQNEAQ (reference sequence). This CDR3 reads CASSLAESDTQYF. CDR3 DNA sequence: TGTGCCAGCAGCTTAGCAGAGTCAGATACGCAGTATTTT.

This clonotype has a handful of counts. The genes are TRBV4-3 and TRBJ1-2, with 10 bases identical to TRBD1. The V segment lost 4 bases and the J segment 8 bases; nucleotides outside the gene matches: 7. The length of the CDR3 is 14 residues. Germline CDR1 LGHNA, CDR2 YSLEER. In DNA, the CDR3 is TGCGCCAGCAGCCTTCGGACAGGGGGGGACGGCTACACCTTC. It codes for CASSLRTGGDGYTF.

For this clonotype: At one of its ends the junction is not consistent with the germline gene, which may arise from a read error. V and J are TRBV12-3 or TRBV12-4 and TRBJ2-1; D is ambiguous. The end of the DNA fits TRBJ2-5 better, so the J call may be wrong. The CDR3 loop spans 15 amino acids. The CDR3 protein is CAGSLYPGAQETQYF. For the CDR3, the DNA is TGTGCCGGCAGTTTATACCCGGGCGCCCAAGAGACCCAGTACTTC.

This clonotype has just a few counts. The J gene is TRBJ2-2, the V gene TRBV3-1; weak D call: TRBD2 (5 bases). Looked up from germline, CDR1 is LGHDT and CDR2 is YNNKEL (reference sequence). This CDR3 region has 15 residues. V gave up 4 bases and J gave up 4 bases, with 13 bases separating them. The CDR3 is CASSLGGQVTGELFF. Written as DNA, the CDR3 is TGTGCCAGCAGCCTCGGAGGCCAGGTCACCGGGGAGCTGTTTTTT.